This paragraph reports one T cell receptor (beta chain). CDR3 length equals 14 residues. Trimming left V 2 bases short and J 7 bases short, with 9 bases between. In germline, CDR1 is MNHEY, CDR2 SMNVEV (reference sequence). These data belong to a study of control samples from healthy donors and cancer patients. Profiling relied on immunoSEQ multiplex PCR, and the TCRdb table lists in-frame clones only, not all of them. The data hold 80,000 or so clones, with 92% observed a single time. Specimen: blood. The gene calls are TRBV27 and TRBJ1-6, with D maybe TRBD1 (6 bases). This clonotype was obtained from a woman aged 60 to 75 in good health. The DNA for the CDR3 is TGTGCCAGCAGTTTAGGACAGACGAATTCACCCCTCCACTTT. Translated: CASSLGQTNSPLHF.